The 19 T cell receptor beta chains presented below share a single source sample, sequenced in a study of technical replicates of blood from a handful of donors. Sequencing used immunoSEQ multiplex PCR; TCRdb keeps in-frame clones, though not all of them. The table includes tens of thousands of clones, about 98% detected once. The source material was T cells isolated from PBMCs. These receptors were collected from a human donor in good health.

The J gene is TRBJ1-4, the V gene TRBV15; 7 positions agree with TRBD1. Germline trimming cut 4 bases from V and 6 bases from J; bases unmatched to any gene: 8. The CDR3 runs 15 residues. Germline lookup yields CDR1 LNHNV and CDR2 YYDKDF (reference sequence). Written as DNA, the CDR3 is TGTGCCACCAGCAACGACGGGGACAGTTATGAAAAACTGTTTTTT. This codes for CATSNDGDSYEKLFF. Variable domain in full (rest from reference TRBV15 and TRBJ1-4): DAMVIQNPRYQVTQFGKPVTLSCSQTLNHNVMYWYQQKSSQAPKLLFHYYDKDFNNEADTPDNFQSRRPNTSFCFLDIRSPGLGDTAMYLCATSNDGDSYEKLFFGSGTQLSVL.

The V and J genes are TRBV4-1 and TRBJ2-6; 8 bases align to TRBD1. After removal of 3 bases from V and 0 bases from J, the junction contained 7 bases not matched to a gene. The germline V gene encodes CDR1 MGHRA and CDR2 YSYEKL. The CDR3 consists of 18 residues. The CDR3 loop is CASSHYGQGGSGANVLTF. The CDR3 coding sequence is TGCGCCAGCAGCCATTACGGACAGGGAGGCTCTGGGGCCAACGTCCTGACTTTC.

The V call is TRBV5-1, the J call TRBJ2-1; D may be TRBD1 (6 bases). This CDR3 region has 16 residues. The V gene lost 7 bases and the J gene lost 2 bases, with 19 bases spanning the gap. Germline loops: CDR1 SGHRS, CDR2 YFSETQ. As DNA, the CDR3 is TGCGCCAGCGCCTCCGGGACACCCAAGCCCTACAATGAGCAGTTCTTC. It translates to CASASGTPKPYNEQFF.

This chain uses TRBV7-9 with TRBJ1-2; TRBD1 might be the D (5 bases). The CDR3 has 15 amino acids. V lost 5 bases and J 4 bases, leaving 17 bases between the germline ends. Germline-derived CDR1 and CDR2 are SEHNR and FQNEAQ (reference sequence). CDR3 DNA: TGTGCCAGCAGCCTATTACCGGACATTTCCTATGGCTACACCTTC. Residues: CASSLLPDISYGYTF. The full variable domain, in which reference TRBV7-9 and TRBJ1-2 provide the parts outside the CDR3, is DTGVSQNPRHKITKRGQNVTFRCDPISEHNRLYWYRQTLGQGPEFLTYFQNEAQLEKSRLLSDRFSAERPKGSFSTLEIQRTEQGDSAMYLCASSLLPDISYGYTFGSGTRLTVV.

This chain joins TRBV6-4 and TRBJ1-2, with 7 bases that match TRBD1. CDR1 MRHNA and CDR2 SNTAGT come from the germline V gene. This CDR3 has 16 amino acids. Trimming cost V 6 bases and J 4 bases; bases outside gene matches: 14. The CDR3 protein is CASSINPGQTFYGYTF. In nucleotides, the CDR3 is TGTGCCAGCAGCATTAATCCGGGACAGACTTTCTATGGCTACACCTTC.

V is TRBV18 and J is TRBJ2-5; 7 nucleotides agree with TRBD1. The ends lost 4 bases at V and 5 bases at J; junction bases unmatched: 10. This CDR3 is built from 15 residues. Germline V gene data show CDR1 as KGHSH and CDR2 as LQKENI. The chain's CDR3 is CASSLTGQAGETQYF. The CDR3 nucleotides read TGTGCCAGCTCACTCACTGGACAGGCCGGGGAGACCCAGTACTTC.

The V gene is TRBV2, the J gene TRBJ2-5, with D unclear. The CDR3 has 13 amino acids. Germline-derived CDR1 and CDR2 are SNHLY and FYNNEI. V dropped 3 bases and J dropped 3 bases, with 8 bases sitting between them. CDR3: CASSDSRKETQYF. The CDR3 DNA reads as TGTGCCAGCAGTGACTCTAGGAAAGAGACCCAGTACTTC.

The CDR3 DNA sequence: TGTGCCAGCAGCCCCCAGGGTGGGCCCTACAATGAGCAGTTCTTC. The encoded protein is CASSPQGGPYNEQFF. The V call is TRBV9, the J call TRBJ2-1; D is possibly TRBD1 (5 bases). The V end was cut by 4 bases, the J end by 2 bases, with 13 bases between. The germline CDR1 and CDR2 sequences are SGDLS and YYNGEE. The CDR3 length is 15 residues.

The chain uses TRBV27 and TRBJ2-7, with D maybe TRBD2 (5 bases). This CDR3 is 14 amino acids long. Trimming stripped 7 bases from V and 6 bases from J, with 19 bases between. Germline CDR1 and CDR2: MNHEY and SMNVEV (reference sequence). The CDR3: CASTSTGTPSEQYF. DNA for the CDR3: TGTGCCAGCACCTCCACGGGAACCCCCTCCGAGCAGTACTTC.

The chain joins TRBV6-6 to TRBJ2-7, with D possibly TRBD1 on 6 matching bases. The CDR3 loop spans 14 amino acids. The ends were cut back, 3 bases at V and 4 bases at J, with 13 bases in the middle. Looked up from germline, CDR1 is MNHNY and CDR2 is SVGAGI (reference sequence). CDR3: CASSYSTGLYEQYF. The CDR3 region has the DNA TGTGCCAGCAGTTATTCGACAGGACTTTACGAGCAGTACTTC.

This chain joins TRBV4-1 and TRBJ2-7, with TRBD2 matching 8 bases. Looked up from germline, CDR1 is MGHRA and CDR2 is YSYEKL. The CDR3 length is 15 residues. Losses at the gene ends were 0 bases for V and 6 bases for J; bases not matched to a gene: 7. In nucleotides, the CDR3 is TGCGCCAGCAGCCAAGAGCAAGCGGGAGCCCCCGAGCAGTACTTC. As protein: CASSQEQAGAPEQYF.

V is TRBV28 and J is TRBJ2-7; 10 positions agree with TRBD2. Trimming removed 4 bases from V and 2 bases from J; junction bases left unmatched: 5. This CDR3 spans 15 amino acids. CDR1 and CDR2 from the germline V gene are MDHEN and SYDVKM. The CDR3 reads CASSSLAGGPYEQYF. The CDR3 nucleotides read TGTGCCAGCAGTTCTTTAGCGGGAGGACCCTACGAGCAGTACTTC.

This clone has just one count. The chain recombines TRBV22-1 with TRBJ1-1; the tabulated D call, TRBD1, remains unverified against the DNA. TRBV22-1 is reported as a pseudogene. CDR3 length equals 13 residues. CDR3: CPGNRMLTGEAFF. In DNA form, the CDR3 reads TGTCCTGGGAACCGCATGTTGACAGGGGAAGCTTTCTTT.

The chain uses TRBV30 and TRBJ2-3; unclear D gene. The V and J ends lost 2 bases and 4 bases respectively, with 7 bases between them. Germline V gene data show CDR1 as GTSNPN and CDR2 as SVGIG (reference sequence). This CDR3 is built from 12 residues. CDR3 sequence reads: CAWSTRADTQYF. CDR3 nucleotides: TGTGCCTGGAGTACGCGAGCAGATACGCAGTATTTT.

This clone was seen only once. This chain joins TRBV9 and TRBJ2-1; TRBD2 matches at 8 bases. The length of the CDR3 is 14 residues. Germline V lookup: CDR1 SGDLS, CDR2 YYNGEE. V shed 0 bases and J 10 bases; nucleotides not matched to a gene: 6. CDR3 sequence reads: CASSVASGGEEQFF. In DNA form, the CDR3 reads TGTGCCAGCAGCGTAGCCAGCGGGGGAGAAGAGCAGTTCTTC.

This rearrangement joins TRBV25-1 to TRBJ2-7, with TRBD1 matching over 7 bases. Germline assignment: CDR1 MGHDK and CDR2 SYGVNS. Trimming cost V 2 bases and J 3 bases; bases outside gene matches: 7. The CDR3 has 15 residues. Here the CDR3 DNA reads TGTGCCAGCAGTGAACTTGGACAGGCAAGCTACGAGCAGTACTTC. Translation gives CASSELGQASYEQYF.

The J gene is TRBJ2-1, the V gene TRBV5-1; D perhaps matches TRBD2 (5 bases). The CDR3 runs to 13 residues. Trimming shortened V by 0 bases and J by 7 bases, and 8 bases separated the two germline ends. The germline CDR1 and CDR2 sequences are SGHRS and YFSETQ. The CDR3, as DNA: TGCGCCAGCAGCTTGGGACTAATTAATGAGCAGTTCTTC. This gives the protein CASSLGLINEQFF. Full variable domain (missing parts from reference TRBV5-1 and TRBJ2-1): KAGVTQTPRYLIKTRGQQVTLSCSPISGHRSVSWYQQTPGQGLQFLFEYFSETQRNKGNFPGRFSGRQFSNSRSEMNVSTLELGDSALYLCASSLGLINEQFFGPGTRLTVL.

The chain uses TRBV27 and TRBJ2-7, with TRBD1 matching 9 bases. The CDR3 runs 15 residues. V was clipped by 6 bases and J by 5 bases; unmatched bases: 11. Germline V gene data show CDR1 as MNHEY and CDR2 as SMNVEV (reference sequence). The CDR3 sequence: CASRPNRGHLDEQYF. DNA for the CDR3: TGTGCCAGCAGACCTAACAGGGGGCACCTCGACGAGCAGTACTTC.

The rearrangement uses TRBV6-4 and TRBJ1-5; D is unresolved. The CDR3 totals 17 residues. The V gene's germline CDR1 is MRHNA and CDR2 SNTAGT. Trimming cost V 0 bases and J 0 bases, with 12 bases left between them. CDR3 sequence: CASSDSKSYYSNQPQHF. CDR3 in DNA: TGTGCCAGCAGTGACTCTAAGAGTTATTATAGCAATCAGCCCCAGCATTTT.